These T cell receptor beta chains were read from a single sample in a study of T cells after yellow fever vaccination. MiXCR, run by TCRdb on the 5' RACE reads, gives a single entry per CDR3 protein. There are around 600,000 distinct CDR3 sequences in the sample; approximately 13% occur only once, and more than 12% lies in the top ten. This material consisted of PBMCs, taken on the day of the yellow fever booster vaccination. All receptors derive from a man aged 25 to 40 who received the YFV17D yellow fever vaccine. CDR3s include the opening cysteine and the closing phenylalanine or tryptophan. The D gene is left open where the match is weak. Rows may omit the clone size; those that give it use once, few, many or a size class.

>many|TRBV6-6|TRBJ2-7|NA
CACGRDGTYEQYF
TGTGCCTGCGGAAGGGACGGGACCTACGAGCAGTACTTC
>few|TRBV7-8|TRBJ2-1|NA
CASSSGGGMVNEQFF
TGTGCCAGCAGCTCCGGAGGGGGGATGGTCAATGAGCAGTTCTTC
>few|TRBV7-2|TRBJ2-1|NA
CASSLDGARRAEQFF
TGTGCCAGCAGCTTAGACGGGGCCCGCAGGGCTGAGCAGTTCTTC
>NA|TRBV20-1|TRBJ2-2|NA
CSARDPDRPTGELFF
TGCAGTGCTAGAGATCCCGACAGACCCACCGGGGAGCTGTTTTTT
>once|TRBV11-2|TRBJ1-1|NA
CASSLGRSGATEAFF
TGTGCCAGCAGCTTAGGTAGGAGCGGGGCGACTGAAGCTTTCTTT
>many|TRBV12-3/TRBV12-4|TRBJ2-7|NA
CASSLGRVEEQYF
TGTGCCAGCAGTTTAGGCAGGGTCGAAGAGCAGTACTTC
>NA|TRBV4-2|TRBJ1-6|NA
CASRVLQGGNNSPLHF
TGTGCCAGCCGCGTCTTACAAGGGGGGAATAATTCACCCCTCCACTTT
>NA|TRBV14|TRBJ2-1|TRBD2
CASRPGLAGSSSYNEQFF
TGTGCCAGCAGACCGGGACTAGCGGGTTCAAGCTCCTACAATGAGCAGTTCTTC
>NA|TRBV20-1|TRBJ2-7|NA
CSARDPQGRAYEQYF
TGCAGTGCTAGAGATCCCCAGGGGAGAGCCTACGAGCAGTACTTC
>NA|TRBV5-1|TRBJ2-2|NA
CASSLASGPPNTGELFF
TGCGCCAGCAGCTTGGCGTCGGGTCCTCCGAACACCGGGGAGCTGTTTTTT
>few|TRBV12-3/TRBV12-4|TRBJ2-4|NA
CASSFGSNIGAKNIQYF
TGTGCCAGCAGTTTCGGCTCTAATATAGGGGCCAAAAACATTCAGTACTTC
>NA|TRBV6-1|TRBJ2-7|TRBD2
CASSSGTSGKEQYF
TGTGCCAGCAGCTCCGGGACTAGCGGGAAGGAGCAGTACTTC
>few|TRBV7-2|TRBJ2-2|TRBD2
CASSLRLAGGGNTGELFF
TGTGCCAGCAGCCTTCGCCTAGCGGGAGGGGGGAACACCGGGGAGCTGTTTTTT